One and the same sample provided the 23 T cell receptor beta chains below, sequenced in a study of T cells after yellow fever vaccination (dated by TCRdb to 2018 to 2020). Interpreted using the paper, the treatment or condition label stands for: live attenuated yellow fever vaccine strain. Libraries came from 5' RACE. Reads for this sample came from an Illumina HiSeq 2500. TCRdb redid the processing of the public reads, applying fastp at Q25 and MiXCR, and retained in-frame beta chains. Records with the same CDR3 protein are collapsed into one entry carrying the most frequent genes and DNA. This sample lists roughly 79,000 distinct CDR3 sequences; approximately 7.3% were detected once. The ten largest clones add up to approximately 31% of the sample. Source: CD8+ T cells sorted from PBMCs, taken around 10 days after the first yellow fever vaccination. The receptors shown here come from a man between 18 and 35 years old who received the YFV17D yellow fever vaccine.

This clonotype has ten or more counts. This chain joins TRBV12-3 or TRBV12-4 and TRBJ1-4; D possibly corresponds to TRBD1 (5 bases). There are 12 residues in the CDR3. Trimming pared 7 bases from V and 10 bases from J, leaving 13 bases between. CDR3 loop: CASTSREGKLFF. DNA of the CDR3: TGTGCCAGCACCAGCAGGGAGGGAAAACTGTTTTTT.

V gene TRBV5-1 combines with J gene TRBJ2-1; weak D call: TRBD2 (5 bases). V gave up 4 bases and J gave up 4 bases, with 15 bases separating them. CDR1 is SGHRS, CDR2 YFSETQ, per germline. This CDR3 is 15 amino acids long. The CDR3 loop is CASSPPRALYNEQFF. The CDR3, as DNA: TGCGCCAGCAGCCCCCCGAGGGCCCTGTACAATGAGCAGTTCTTC.

V usage is TRBV7-6 and J usage is TRBJ2-3; 15 bases are a match to TRBD2. Germline assignment: CDR1 SGHVS and CDR2 FNYEAQ. The CDR3 is 15 amino acids. V dropped 4 bases and J dropped 5; count of bases not matched to a gene: 1. CDR3 residues: CASSWTSGGGDTQYF. CDR3 bases: TGTGCCAGCAGCTGGACTAGCGGGGGGGGAGATACGCAGTATTTT.

This clonotype was recorded many times. The chain links TRBV6-2 or TRBV6-3 to TRBJ2-1; D call uncertain. Trimming removed 7 bases from V and 4 bases from J, with 8 bases in between. Germline loops: CDR1 MNHEY, CDR2 SVGEGT. The CDR3 is made up of 12 amino acids. The CDR3 sequence is CASNFGYNEQFF. CDR3 coding DNA: TGTGCCAGCAACTTCGGGTACAATGAGCAGTTCTTC.

The chain employs TRBV3-1 and TRBJ2-1; 8 bases match TRBD1. Germline loops: CDR1 LGHDT, CDR2 YNNKEL (reference sequence). J lost 4 bases, V lost 3 bases, and 5 bases had no gene match. There are 15 residues in the CDR3. For the CDR3, the DNA is TGTGCCAGCAGCCACTTAGGACAGGGTTACAATGAGCAGTTCTTC. Translating it yields CASSHLGQGYNEQFF.

The genes are TRBV3-1 and TRBJ2-1, with 8 positions matching TRBD2. Germline trimming cut 2 bases from V and 7 bases from J; bases unmatched to any gene: 10. Germline assignment: CDR1 LGHDT and CDR2 YNNKEL (reference sequence). This CDR3 comprises 16 residues. The CDR3 loop is CASSQLSGGRSNEQFF. The CDR3 DNA reads TGTGCCAGCAGCCAATTATCGGGGGGGCGTAGTAATGAGCAGTTCTTC.

The chain links TRBV4-1 to TRBJ2-5; D is unresolved. The CDR3 covers 15 residues. Trimming took off 1 base at V and 2 bases at J, with 11 bases between the two ends. CDR1 and CDR2 (germline): MGHRA, YSYEKL. CDR3 region: CASSQVLAEQETQYF. The CDR3 nucleotides are TGCGCCAGCAGCCAAGTACTCGCGGAGCAAGAGACCCAGTACTTC.

Notes on this clonotype: A clone one base away is much larger, so this may be a read error. The chain links TRBV4-1 to TRBJ2-7; D call uncertain. Germline V gives CDR1 MGHRA, CDR2 YSYEKL. The CDR3 contains 16 residues. CDR3 region: CVSSQALGPRFYEQYF. CDR3 bases: TGCGTCAGCAGCCAGGCTCTCGGGCCCCGTTTCTACGAGCAGTACTTC.

This clonotype was counted at least ten times. The chain uses TRBV7-9 and TRBJ2-2, with 7 positions matching TRBD2. Germline V lookup: CDR1 SEHNR, CDR2 FQNEAQ (reference sequence). Unmatched junction bases numbered 9, after V lost 5 bases and J lost 6 bases. The CDR3 spans 15 residues. The CDR3 here is CASSRSLRGSGELFF. The CDR3, as DNA: TGTGCCAGCAGCCGATCCTTGCGGGGGTCCGGGGAGCTGTTTTTT.

This clonotype was seen at least ten times. The rearrangement uses TRBV6-5 and TRBJ1-1; D unresolved. There are 13 residues in the CDR3. Trimming stripped 5 bases from V and 6 bases from J, with 13 bases between. The germline gives CDR1 MNHEY, CDR2 SVGAGI. The CDR3 nucleotides are TGTGCCAGCAGTCCAGGACTGGACCCTGAAGCTTTCTTT. Encoded protein: CASSPGLDPEAFF.

This clonotype appeared many times. The V and J genes are TRBV15 and TRBJ1-5, with a possible D match to TRBD1 (5 bases). The CDR3 runs 15 residues. Trimming stripped 0 bases from V and 7 bases from J, with 13 bases between. Germline loops: CDR1 LNHNV, CDR2 YYDKDF (reference sequence). In DNA form, the CDR3 reads TGTGCCACCAGCAGAGACTCGGGGGTTGTGCAGCCCCAGCATTTT. Translated, it gives CATSRDSGVVQPQHF.

This clonotype was seen at least ten times. The chain joins TRBV12-3 or TRBV12-4 to TRBJ2-7; 9 nucleotides line up with TRBD1. J was trimmed by 5 bases and V by 6 bases; bases with no gene match: 2. This CDR3 has 12 residues. CDR3 loop: CASRGQGNEQYF. The CDR3 DNA sequence: TGTGCCAGCAGGGGACAGGGCAACGAGCAGTACTTC.

The rearrangement joins TRBV24-1 to TRBJ2-1, with D perhaps TRBD2 (6 bases). This CDR3 contains 16 residues. Trimming removed 4 bases from V and 1 base from J, with 13 bases in between. Germline CDR1 reads KGHDR; CDR2 reads SFDVKD. Here the CDR3 reads CATSDGGINSYNEQFF. CDR3 DNA: TGTGCCACCAGTGACGGGGGTATTAATTCCTACAATGAGCAGTTCTTC.

This clonotype was seen many times. The chain joins TRBV29-1 to TRBJ1-1, with a tentative D call TRBD1 (5 bases). Germline lookup yields CDR1 SQVTM and CDR2 ANQGSEA. The ends were cut back, 1 base at V and 0 bases at J, with 9 bases in the middle. CDR3 length: 14 amino acids. The chain's CDR3 is CSVEGDGMNTEAFF. The CDR3 bases are TGCAGCGTTGAAGGGGACGGCATGAACACTGAAGCTTTCTTT.

This clonotype was found once. The chain employs TRBV29-1 and TRBJ2-7; 11 bases match TRBD1. This CDR3 spans 13 amino acids. J gave up 4 bases and V 6 bases, and 5 bases lay outside the gene matches. Germline CDR1 is SQVTM and CDR2 is ANQGSEA. The CDR3 loop is CSVLGQGAYEQYF. Written as DNA, the CDR3 is TGCAGCGTGCTAGGACAGGGGGCTTACGAGCAGTACTTC.

Ten or more counts support this clonotype. The CDR3 sequence: CASSPNRVYGYTF. As DNA, the CDR3 is TGTGCCAGCAGCCCAAACAGGGTCTATGGCTACACCTTC. The gene calls are TRBV7-2 and TRBJ1-2; perhaps TRBD1 as D (6 bases). Germline CDR1 reads SGHTA; CDR2 reads FQGNSA. Between the trimmed V and J ends, which lost 5 bases and 4 bases, there was a span of 11 bases. This CDR3 has 13 residues.

The rearrangement links TRBV27 to TRBJ1-4; the D is unclear. Trimming removed 8 bases from V and 0 bases from J, with 10 bases in between. CDR1 and CDR2 (germline): MNHEY, SMNVEV (reference sequence). CDR3 size: 14 residues. The CDR3 coding sequence is TGTGCCAGCTCTTCCTTCGCAACTAATGAAAAACTGTTTTTT. As protein: CASSSFATNEKLFF.

This sequence joins TRBV4-1 and TRBJ1-1; D is undetermined. V was pared by 2 bases and J by 8 bases, with 12 bases between. CDR1 MGHRA and CDR2 YSYEKL come from the germline V gene. CDR3 size: 13 residues. CDR3 sequence reads: CASSQIEGDEAFF. Written as DNA, the CDR3 is TGCGCCAGCAGCCAAATCGAAGGAGACGAAGCTTTCTTT.

This clonotype was observed many times. The chain employs TRBV27 and TRBJ2-2; D is tentatively TRBD1 or TRBD2 (5 bases each). V dropped 3 bases and J dropped 1 base, with 6 bases sitting between them. The germline V gene encodes CDR1 MNHEY and CDR2 SMNVEV (reference sequence). This CDR3 has 14 residues. CDR3 sequence reads: CASSFGGNTGELFF. CDR3 DNA: TGTGCCAGCAGTTTTGGGGGGAACACCGGGGAGCTGTTTTTT.

The sample holds many counts of this clonotype. This chain connects TRBV12-3 or TRBV12-4 to TRBJ2-2, with TRBD1 matching over 7 bases. V was pared by 4 bases and J by 3 bases, with 8 bases of the junction left unmatched. CDR3 length: 16 residues. The CDR3: CASSSVGQGDTGELFF. CDR3 DNA: TGTGCCAGCAGTTCGGTCGGGCAGGGGGACACCGGGGAGCTGTTTTTT.

This clonotype appeared a few times. The V gene is TRBV12-3 or TRBV12-4, the J gene TRBJ2-6; D gene unclear. V was trimmed by 4 bases and J by 0 bases, leaving 10 bases between them. The CDR3 loop spans 16 amino acids. CDR3 region: CASSYGPDSGANVLTF. The CDR3 DNA is TGTGCCAGCAGTTATGGTCCGGACTCTGGGGCCAACGTCCTGACTTTC.

To note about this clonotype: The junction shows a germline mismatch at one end, possibly a read error. The chain recombines TRBV5-1 with TRBJ2-1, with D hard to call. The CDR3 has 13 amino acids. CDR1 is SGHRS and CDR2 is YFSETQ in the germline V gene. The CDR3 spells CASSSGPANGQFF. Here the CDR3 DNA reads TGCGCCAGCAGCTCCGGACCCGCGAATGGGCAGTTCTTC.

This clonotype was seen many times. V is TRBV21-1 and J is TRBJ1-2. TRBV21-1 is termed a pseudogene. The CDR3 length is 15 residues. CDR3 sequence: CASSKVKRVNYGYTF. In nucleotides, the CDR3 is TGTGCCAGCAGCAAAGTGAAGAGGGTAAACTATGGCTACACCTTC.